These 26 T cell receptor beta chains came from one sample sequenced in a study of T cells in tuberculosis (dated by TCRdb to 2016 to 2019). Receptors were amplified or captured by the immunoSEQ multiplex PCR assay. In its TCRdb copy, this immuneACCESS table keeps in-frame sequences only and misses some clones. Where compared with another copy, unresolved V genes explain less than half of these, and the others have no known cause. Across this sample there are over 20,000 clones, with approximately 97% seen only once. The ten largest clonotypes hold around 6.2% of the sample. Sequenced material: PBMCs. These receptors all come from a donor aged 10 to 29 with latent tuberculosis or without tuberculosis infection.

The J gene is TRBJ1-2, the V gene TRBV6-5, with 10 bases aligning to TRBD1. V gave up 6 bases and J gave up 4 bases; unmatched junction bases: 8. The germline V gene encodes CDR1 MNHEY and CDR2 SVGAGI. The CDR3 totals 15 residues. Written as DNA, the CDR3 is TGTGCCAGCAGGAATCCGGGACAGGGGTCCTATGGCTACACCTTC. It yields the protein CASRNPGQGSYGYTF.

This chain connects TRBV30 to TRBJ1-1, with 8 bases fitting TRBD1. The CDR3 runs to 12 residues. CDR1 is GTSNPN and CDR2 is SVGIG in the germline V gene (reference sequence). Trimming at V came to 8 bases and at J to 8 bases, leaving 10 bases not matched to a gene. CDR3 residues: CASSPGQEEAFF. CDR3 nucleotides: TGTGCCAGTAGCCCGGGACAGGAGGAAGCTTTCTTT.

The chain joins TRBV7-2 to TRBJ2-3, with TRBD2 matching over 11 bases. The CDR3 covers 15 residues. The germline gives CDR1 SGHTA, CDR2 FQGNSA. Unmatched junction bases numbered 3, after V lost 0 bases and J lost 7 bases. CDR3 bases: TGTGCCAGCAGCTTAGCCCTAGCGGGGGGAAATACGCAGTATTTT. Translation gives CASSLALAGGNTQYF.

The V and J genes are TRBV6-6 and TRBJ1-2; possible D gene TRBD1, 6 bases. CDR1 and CDR2 from the germline V gene are MNHNY and SVGAGI (reference sequence). The CDR3 sequence is 13 residues long. V was pared by 7 bases and J by 8 bases, with 17 bases between. Here the CDR3 reads CASTEGQLKGYTF. CDR3 bases: TGTGCCAGCACCGAAGGACAGTTGAAAGGCTACACCTTC.

In this sample, this clone is hyperexpanded. The rearrangement uses TRBV4-1 and TRBJ1-2; D might be TRBD1 (5 bases). V lost 4 bases, J lost 4 bases, and 19 bases lay in between. The germline V gene encodes CDR1 MGHRA and CDR2 YSYEKL. This CDR3 is 16 amino acids long. CDR3 DNA: TGCGCCAGCAGCCTATCAGTGACAGAACTCATCTATGGCTACACCTTC. Amino acids: CASSLSVTELIYGYTF.

The CDR3 DNA is TGCGCCAGCAGCCAAAACCCAGCGGGAGCCCCCTACGAGCAGTACTTC. Residues: CASSQNPAGAPYEQYF. This rearrangement joins TRBV4-1 to TRBJ2-7, with 8 positions matching TRBD2. The CDR3 covers 16 residues. Germline CDR1 reads MGHRA; CDR2 reads YSYEKL. With 2 bases clipped from V and 2 bases from J, the junction kept 8 bases outside the gene matches.

This sequence joins TRBV11-2 and TRBJ1-1, with unresolved D. This CDR3 spans 14 amino acids. Trimming shortened V by 5 bases and J by 8 bases, and 18 bases separated the two germline ends. Germline-derived CDR1 and CDR2 are SGHAT and FQNNGV. The CDR3 sequence: CASSPTRRTTEAFF. CDR3 DNA sequence: TGTGCCAGCAGCCCCACCCGGAGAACTACAGAAGCTTTCTTT.

The chain employs TRBV5-5 and TRBJ2-2, with D hard to call. This CDR3 is built from 12 residues. Trimming took off 6 bases at V and 6 bases at J, with 9 bases between the two ends. Germline lookup yields CDR1 SGHKS and CDR2 YYEKEE (reference sequence). CDR3 amino acids: CASTTGAGELFF. As DNA, the CDR3 is TGTGCCAGCACCACGGGTGCCGGGGAGCTGTTTTTT. Filled out from reference TRBV5-5 and TRBJ2-2, the complete variable domain reads DAGVTQSPTHLIKTRGQQVTLRCSPISGHKSVSWYQQVLGQGPQFIFQYYEKEERGRGNFPDRFSARQFPNYSSELNVNALLLGDSALYLCASTTGAGELFFGEGSRLTVL.

V and J are TRBV10-3 and TRBJ2-1; 9 bases fit TRBD2. The CDR3 loop spans 15 amino acids. CDR1 ENHRY and CDR2 SYGVKD come from the germline V gene. J lost 7 bases, V lost 10 bases, and 14 bases had no gene match. As DNA, the CDR3 is TGTGCCAGCACCGGGAGGAGCGGGAGGCATAATGAGCAGTTCTTC. Translated, it gives CASTGRSGRHNEQFF.

The V and J genes are TRBV11-2 and TRBJ1-1, with unresolved D. Deletions cut 3 bases from V and 0 bases from J, with 5 bases between. The CDR3 covers 13 residues. Per germline, CDR1 SGHAT and CDR2 FQNNGV. CDR3 loop: CASSFSMNTEAFF. CDR3 sequence (DNA): TGTGCCAGCAGCTTTTCTATGAACACTGAAGCTTTCTTT.

The V call is TRBV19, the J call TRBJ2-5; D gene unclear. CDR3 length: 16 residues. V lost 1 base, J lost 1 base, and 13 bases lay in between. CDR1 LNHDA and CDR2 SQIVND come from the germline V gene (reference sequence). This CDR3 is CASSIGQIVFQETQYF. The CDR3 DNA is TGTGCCAGTAGTATAGGGCAGATTGTGTTCCAAGAGACCCAGTACTTC. The full variable domain, its missing parts supplied by reference TRBV19 and TRBJ2-5, is DGGITQSPKYLFRKEGQNVTLSCEQNLNHDAMYWYRQDPGQGLRLIYYSQIVNDFQKGDIAEGYSVSREKKESFPLTVTSAQKNPTAFYLCASSIGQIVFQETQYFGPGTRLLVL.

The DNA of the CDR3 is TGTGCCAGCAGTGAACCGCAAAAGAGGCAACGCTCCTACAATGAGCAGTTCTTC. This encodes CASSEPQKRQRSYNEQFF. This chain joins TRBV25-1 and TRBJ2-1; D unclear. The germline V gene encodes CDR1 MGHDK and CDR2 SYGVNS. The CDR3 consists of 18 residues. V was shortened by 2 bases and J by 0 bases, with 17 bases between the two germline ends.

CDR3 region: CASSPGLTVLNQPQHF. In DNA form, the CDR3 reads TGTGCCAGCTCACCAGGTCTCACAGTACTCAATCAGCCCCAGCATTTT. This sequence joins TRBV18 and TRBJ1-5, with no clear D. This CDR3 comprises 16 residues. V was trimmed by 2 bases and J by 3 bases, leaving 14 bases between them. Germline values: CDR1 KGHSH, CDR2 LQKENI. Looking up the rest from reference TRBV18 and TRBJ1-5 gives the full variable domain: NAGVMQNPRHLVRRRGQEARLRCSPMKGHSHVYWYRQLPEEGLKFMVYLQKENIIDESGMPKERFSAEFPKEGPSILRIQQVVRGDSAAYFCASSPGLTVLNQPQHFGDGTRLSIL.

This clone was detected only once. The chain links TRBV7-2 to TRBJ2-5, with 14 bases that match TRBD2. The CDR3 extends over 17 amino acids. Germline CDR1 reads SGHTA; CDR2 reads FQGNSA. Trimming cost V 4 bases and J 4 bases; bases outside gene matches: 8. The CDR3 bases are TGTGCCAGCAGCTCCTACCGACTAGCGGGGGGGCTAGAGACCCAGTACTTC. It specifies CASSSYRLAGGLETQYF.

This clone was found once. The chain couples TRBV2 to TRBJ1-5; 9 nucleotides match TRBD1. The junction had 11 bases not matched to a gene; V was cut back by 10 bases and J by 4 bases. CDR3 length: 15 amino acids. In germline, CDR1 is SNHLY, CDR2 FYNNEI. The CDR3 DNA sequence: TGTGCCAACGACTCCGGGACAGGGTGTAATCAGCCCCAGCATTTT. Translation: CANDSGTGCNQPQHF.

The V and J genes are TRBV7-9 and TRBJ2-2; 13 bases line up with TRBD2. V gave up 6 bases and J gave up 5 bases; unmatched junction bases: 3. The CDR3 has 15 residues. CDR1 is SEHNR, CDR2 FQNEAQ, per germline (reference sequence). The CDR3 DNA sequence: TGTGCCAGCAGACCGGGACTAGCGGGAACCGGGGAGCTGTTTTTT. Its protein is CASRPGLAGTGELFF.

The chain employs TRBV25-1 and TRBJ2-7; TRBD1 might be the D (6 bases). With 3 bases removed from V and 2 bases from J, the gap between germline ends came to 17 bases. This CDR3 is 16 amino acids long. Germline CDR1 is MGHDK and CDR2 is SYGVNS. CDR3 sequence reads: CASSDFGQTETYEQYF. In nucleotides, the CDR3 is TGTGCCAGCAGTGACTTCGGACAGACAGAAACCTACGAGCAGTACTTC.

The rearrangement uses TRBV7-9 and TRBJ1-1, with D possibly TRBD1 on 6 matching bases. This CDR3 has 15 amino acids. The germline V gene encodes CDR1 SEHNR and CDR2 FQNEAQ (reference sequence). V was trimmed by 5 bases and J by 7 bases, leaving 20 bases between them. CDR3 sequence (DNA): TGTGCCAGCAGCCGCCAACAGGGACCCGGTCTTGAAGCTTTCTTT. This codes for CASSRQQGPGLEAFF.

This clone was found a few times. The V and J genes are TRBV9 and TRBJ1-2; 7 nucleotides agree with TRBD1. The CDR3 has 14 residues. Looked up from germline, CDR1 is SGDLS and CDR2 is YYNGEE. With 6 bases clipped from V and 4 bases from J, the junction kept 9 bases outside the gene matches. The chain's CDR3 is CASTEQGKAYGYTF. DNA of the CDR3: TGTGCCAGCACGGAACAGGGGAAGGCCTATGGCTACACCTTC.

V gene TRBV4-3 combines with J gene TRBJ1-6; D ambiguous. The CDR3 covers 18 residues. V was trimmed by 0 bases and J by 0 bases, leaving 12 bases between them. Germline-derived CDR1 and CDR2 are LGHNA and YSLEER. The CDR3 DNA reads TGCGCCAGCAGCCAAGATGATCCGGGGAGCTCCTATAATTCACCCCTCCACTTT. Its protein product is CASSQDDPGSSYNSPLHF.

This sequence joins TRBV6-1 and TRBJ2-1, with a tentative D call TRBD2 (6 bases). The CDR3 is made up of 13 amino acids. With 6 bases removed from V and 5 bases from J, the gap between germline ends came to 11 bases. Germline assignment: CDR1 MNHNS and CDR2 SASEGT. The CDR3 reads CASRRDLNNEQFF. For the CDR3, the DNA is TGTGCCAGCAGGCGGGACTTAAACAATGAGCAGTTCTTC.

J is TRBJ2-1 and V is TRBV6-6; 8 bases map to TRBD2. This CDR3 contains 14 residues. V shed 7 bases and J 9 bases; nucleotides not matched to a gene: 11. The germline V gene encodes CDR1 MNHNY and CDR2 SVGAGI (reference sequence). The CDR3 DNA reads as TGTGCCAGCACCCAAGGGGGGACTAGTGCTGAGCAGTTCTTC. Translation gives CASTQGGTSAEQFF.

V and J are TRBV2 and TRBJ2-1; 7 bases are shared with TRBD1. There are 16 residues in the CDR3. The trim removed 4 bases at V and 9 bases at J, leaving 15 bases unmatched. The germline gives CDR1 SNHLY, CDR2 FYNNEI. Here the CDR3 DNA reads TGTGCCAGCAGTGGGGTTAAACAGGGGCTTGGAACTGAGCAGTTCTTC. It is translated as CASSGVKQGLGTEQFF. Together with reference TRBV2 and TRBJ2-1, the CDR3 gives the full variable domain: EPEVTQTPSHQVTQMGQEVILRCVPISNHLYFYWYRQILGQKVEFLVSFYNNEISEKSEIFDDQFSVERPDGSNFTLKIRSTKLEDSAMYFCASSGVKQGLGTEQFFGPGTRLTVL.

The rearrangement joins TRBV2 to TRBJ2-1; 8 nucleotides align to TRBD1. CDR3 length equals 15 residues. Germline loops: CDR1 SNHLY, CDR2 FYNNEI. Trimming removed 10 bases from V and 0 bases from J; junction bases left unmatched: 8. The CDR3: CATGQGLSSYNEQFF. Here the CDR3 DNA reads TGTGCCACAGGACAGGGCCTCAGCTCCTACAATGAGCAGTTCTTC.

The rearrangement uses TRBV10-1 and TRBJ2-3; possible D gene TRBD1, 6 bases. The ends were cut back, 8 bases at V and 3 bases at J, with 24 bases in the middle. Germline V gene sequence: CDR1 WNHNN, CDR2 SYGVQD (reference sequence). The CDR3 covers 17 residues. CDR3 region: CASSPRGTPLGTDTQYF. For the CDR3, the DNA is TGCGCCAGCTCCCCGAGGGGGACACCTCTAGGGACAGATACGCAGTATTTT.

The chain couples TRBV7-2 to TRBJ1-2, with 9 bases lining up with TRBD1. Germline V gives CDR1 SGHTA, CDR2 FQGNSA. Germline trimming cut 5 bases from V and 7 bases from J; bases unmatched to any gene: 11. The CDR3 has 15 residues. CDR3 sequence reads: CASSLQGARGSGYTF. For the CDR3, the DNA is TGTGCCAGCAGCCTACAGGGGGCGCGGGGATCTGGCTACACCTTC.